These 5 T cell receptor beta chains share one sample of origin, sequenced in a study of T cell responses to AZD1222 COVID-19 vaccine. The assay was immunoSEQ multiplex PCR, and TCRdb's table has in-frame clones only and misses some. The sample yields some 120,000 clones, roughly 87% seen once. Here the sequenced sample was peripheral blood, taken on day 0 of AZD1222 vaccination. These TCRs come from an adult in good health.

The CDR3 nucleotides are TGTGCCTGGAGTGTACTCATATTACAGGATGTGACCGATGAAAAACTGTTTTTT. This sequence encodes CAWSVLILQDVTDEKLFF. This chain connects TRBV30 to TRBJ1-4; maybe TRBD1 (5 bases). V was pared by 0 bases and J by 6 bases, with 23 bases between. The CDR3 extends over 18 amino acids. Germline V gene lookup returns CDR1 GTSNPN and CDR2 SVGIG (reference sequence).

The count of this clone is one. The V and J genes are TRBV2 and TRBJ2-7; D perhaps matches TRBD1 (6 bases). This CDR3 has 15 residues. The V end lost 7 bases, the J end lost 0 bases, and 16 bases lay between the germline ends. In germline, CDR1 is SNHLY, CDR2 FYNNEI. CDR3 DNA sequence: TGTGCCAGCAACAGGGCCGCCTCCAGCTCCTACGAGCAGTACTTC. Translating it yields CASNRAASSSYEQYF.

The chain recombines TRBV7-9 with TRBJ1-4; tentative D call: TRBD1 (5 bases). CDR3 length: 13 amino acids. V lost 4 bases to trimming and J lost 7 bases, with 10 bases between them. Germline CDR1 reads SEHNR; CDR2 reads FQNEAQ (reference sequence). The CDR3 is CASSYRQFEKLFF. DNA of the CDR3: TGTGCCAGCAGCTACAGGCAGTTTGAAAAACTGTTTTTT. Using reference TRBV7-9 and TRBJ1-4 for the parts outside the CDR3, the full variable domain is DTGVSQNPRHKITKRGQNVTFRCDPISEHNRLYWYRQTLGQGPEFLTYFQNEAQLEKSRLLSDRFSAERPKGSFSTLEIQRTEQGDSAMYLCASSYRQFEKLFFGSGTQLSVL.

The CDR3 coding sequence is TGTGCTCCTCCAGAGGGGCAGAACACTGAAGCTTTCTTT. Its translation: CAPPEGQNTEAFF. This chain joins TRBV2 and TRBJ1-1; D possibly corresponds to TRBD1 (5 bases). The CDR3 totals 13 residues. Germline V gene lookup returns CDR1 SNHLY and CDR2 FYNNEI. Complete variable domain (other parts from reference TRBV2 and TRBJ1-1): EPEVTQTPSHQVTQMGQEVILRCVPISNHLYFYWYRQILGQKVEFLVSFYNNEISEKSEIFDDQFSVERPDGSNFTLKIRSTKLEDSAMYFCAPPEGQNTEAFFGQGTRLTVV.

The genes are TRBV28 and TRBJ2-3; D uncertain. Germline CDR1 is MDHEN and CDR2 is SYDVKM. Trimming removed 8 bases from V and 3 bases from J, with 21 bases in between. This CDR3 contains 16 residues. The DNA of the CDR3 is TGTGCCAGCCATCCCCTTGGAGACTCATTGACAGATACGCAGTATTTT. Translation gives CASHPLGDSLTDTQYF.